This TCR beta chain stems from a study of T cells after yellow fever vaccination. Template switching by 5'RACE produced TCR cDNA, adding a universal primer site and UMIs. Each CDR3 protein is one row after TCRdb ran MiXCR on the 5' RACE reads. The data contain some 350,000 distinct CDR3 sequences, 3% to 4.5% of them singletons. Trimming cost V 0 bases and J 0 bases, with 8 bases left between them. The germline V gene encodes CDR1 MNHEY and CDR2 SVGAGI. The CDR3 totals 15 residues. Specimen: PBMCs, collected 5 days after the yellow fever booster vaccination. The TCR comes from a man between 18 and 35 years old who received the YFV17D yellow fever vaccine. The chain has TRBV6-5 and TRBJ1-1, with D tentatively TRBD1 (5 bases). CDR3 in DNA: TGTGCCAGCAGTTACTCAGGGACGATGAACACTGAAGCTTTCTTT. It is translated as CASSYSGTMNTEAFF.